The source of this T cell receptor (beta chain) is a study of blood T cell repertoires in COVID-19. Study as a whole: Material from acute and convalescent COVID-19 was sourced from the United States, Italy and Spain.

Those enrolled in Seattle joined during active infection and were followed longitudinally afterward. Trimming pared 4 bases from V and 3 bases from J, leaving 18 bases between. The CDR3 contains 17 residues. Germline V CDR1 and CDR2: SGHDN, FVKESK. Under the authors' procedure: Reference gene primer amplification gave estimated nucleated cell counts. The table came from immunoSEQ multiplex PCR; TCRdb's copy has only in-frame clones and leaves some out. V and J calls and clone size are as listed in that table; D and trimming were resolved from the DNA. The sample carries about 180,000 clones, about 81% recorded once.

The receptor was isolated from an elderly woman with COVID-19, enrolled during active disease. The specimen sequenced was peripheral blood. The chain carries TRBV14 and TRBJ2-2; tentative D call: TRBD2 (6 bases). CDR3 DNA: TGTGCCAGCAGCCGAAATGGGGACTGGCTGTACACCGGGGAGCTGTTTTTT. Translation gives CASSRNGDWLYTGELFF.